Shown below are 29 T cell receptor beta chains from a single sample sequenced in a study of blood T cell repertoires in COVID-19. Method: immunoSEQ multiplex PCR; TCRdb's copy keeps in-frame clones and lacks some. The sample carries more than 250,000 clones, more than 70% recorded once. The sample taken for sequencing was PBMCs or T cells enriched from blood (not recorded which). Receptor source: a woman aged 25 to 39 who had recovered from COVID-19.

The chain uses TRBV7-2 and TRBJ1-2; TRBD1 is a possible D gene (6 bases). The CDR3 runs 19 residues. Between the trimmed V and J ends, which lost 5 bases and 5 bases, there was a span of 30 bases. The germline V gene has CDR1 SGHTA and CDR2 FQGNSA. The CDR3 coding sequence is TGTGCCAGCAGCCGTGCTGGGTCTAGGGTTACAGGGTCTAGGTATGGCTACACCTTC. Its protein product is CASSRAGSRVTGSRYGYTF.

Here the CDR3 DNA reads TGTGCCAGCAGCCAAGATGCCAACGGGAGGGGCTATGGCTACACCTTC. The encoded protein is CASSQDANGRGYGYTF. The chain links TRBV3-1 (or the pseudogene TRBV3-2) to TRBJ1-2; a possible D gene is TRBD1 (5 bases). V was clipped by 0 bases and J by 4 bases, with 15 bases between them. Per the germline V gene, CDR1 is LGHDT and CDR2 is YNNKEL (reference sequence). The length of the CDR3 is 16 residues.

The chain joins TRBV4-1 to TRBJ2-3, with D tentatively TRBD1 (6 bases). Trimming cost V 3 bases and J 1 base, with 14 bases left between them. The CDR3 contains 16 residues. Germline assignment: CDR1 MGHRA and CDR2 YSYEKL. CDR3 region: CASSHVWKGGTDTQYF. The CDR3, as DNA: TGCGCCAGCAGCCATGTGTGGAAGGGGGGCACAGATACGCAGTATTTT.

In this sample, this clone turned up many times. V is TRBV7-9 and J is TRBJ1-5; D is uncertain. Per germline, CDR1 SEHNR and CDR2 FQNEAQ (reference sequence). Trimming left V 1 base short and J 2 bases short, with 12 bases between. CDR3 length: 16 residues. CDR3 nucleotides: TGTGCCAGCAGCTTAGGGGCCGGTTTCGGCAATCAGCCCCAGCATTTT. It specifies CASSLGAGFGNQPQHF. Drawing the rest from reference TRBV7-9 and TRBJ1-5, the complete variable domain is DTGVSQNPRHKITKRGQNVTFRCDPISEHNRLYWYRQTLGQGPEFLTYFQNEAQLEKSRLLSDRFSAERPKGSFSTLEIQRTEQGDSAMYLCASSLGAGFGNQPQHFGDGTRLSIL.

This clone was detected a few times. This rearrangement joins TRBV5-6 to TRBJ2-7; a weak D match, TRBD2 (5 bases). The V end lost 4 bases, the J end lost 1 base, and 12 bases lay between the germline ends. In germline, CDR1 is SGHDT, CDR2 YYEEEE. This CDR3 has 14 amino acids. Here the CDR3 DNA reads TGTGCCAGCAGCCCAGGCGGGTTTTCCTACGAGCAGTACTTC. It encodes CASSPGGFSYEQYF.

The J gene is TRBJ1-1, the V gene TRBV7-9, with 8 positions matching TRBD1. The V gene end was trimmed by 4 bases and the J gene end by 6 bases; junction bases not matched to a gene: 4. The CDR3 length is 13 residues. Germline CDR1 SEHNR, CDR2 FQNEAQ (reference sequence). The CDR3 loop is CASSSDRVAEAFF. The CDR3 DNA reads as TGTGCCAGCAGCTCGGACAGGGTGGCTGAAGCTTTCTTT.

This rearrangement joins TRBV5-1 to TRBJ1-1, with TRBD1 matching over 8 bases. Looked up from germline, CDR1 is SGHRS and CDR2 is YFSETQ. With V trimmed by 4 bases and J by 10 bases, 6 bases remained unmatched. The CDR3 covers 12 residues. CDR3 region: CASSLDRGLAFF. CDR3 coding DNA: TGCGCCAGCAGCCTTGACAGGGGTTTAGCTTTCTTT.

The CDR3 DNA is TGTGCCTGGAGGGAGGTAGCGAACACTGAAGCTTTCTTT. Translating it yields CAWREVANTEAFF. The chain is built from TRBV30 and TRBJ1-1, with D unresolved. The CDR3 runs 13 residues. Germline V gives CDR1 GTSNPN, CDR2 SVGIG (reference sequence). V was trimmed by 3 bases and J by 1 base, leaving 9 bases between them.

Here the CDR3 reads CASSESFGDRTYEQYF. CDR3 DNA: TGTGCCAGCAGTGAATCCTTTGGGGACAGAACATACGAGCAGTACTTC. This chain links TRBV2 with TRBJ2-7; 7 bases fit TRBD1. The germline gives CDR1 SNHLY, CDR2 FYNNEI. With 2 bases clipped from V and 4 bases from J, the junction kept 11 bases outside the gene matches. The CDR3 is 16 residues long. The variable domain in full, with the rest retrieved from reference TRBV2 and TRBJ2-7, is EPEVTQTPSHQVTQMGQEVILRCVPISNHLYFYWYRQILGQKVEFLVSFYNNEISEKSEIFDDQFSVERPDGSNFTLKIRSTKLEDSAMYFCASSESFGDRTYEQYFGPGTRLTVT.

V is TRBV5-1 and J is TRBJ2-3, with unresolved D. Trimming pared 2 bases from V and 0 bases from J, leaving 4 bases between. Germline V gives CDR1 SGHRS, CDR2 YFSETQ. This CDR3 contains 13 residues. The CDR3 is CASSFSSTDTQYF. The CDR3 nucleotides are TGCGCCAGCAGCTTCTCTAGCACAGATACGCAGTATTTT.

The V and J genes are TRBV29-1 and TRBJ2-3; 7 positions agree with TRBD2. The CDR3 extends over 12 amino acids. With V trimmed by 6 bases and J by 6 bases, 6 bases remained unmatched. Germline V lookup: CDR1 SQVTM, CDR2 ANQGSEA. For the CDR3, the DNA is TGCAGCGTCGTCTCCGGGGGGGATACGCAGTATTTT. It specifies CSVVSGGDTQYF.

This clone occurred a few times. The chain joins TRBV21-1 to TRBJ2-5; TRBD2, the table's D call, lacks a check against the DNA. TRBV21-1 is noted as a pseudogene. CDR3 length: 18 residues. For the CDR3, the DNA is TGTGCCAGCAGCAAAGGGACTAGTGCTCTCCTTAAGGGAGAGACCCAGTACTTC. This codes for CASSKGTSALLKGETQYF.

The gene calls are TRBV7-9 and TRBJ1-6; D is unclear. CDR1 and CDR2 from the germline V gene are SEHNR and FQNEAQ (reference sequence). Between the trimmed V and J ends, which lost 1 base and 0 bases, there was a span of 10 bases. There are 17 residues in the CDR3. CDR3 sequence reads: CASSLGDRSSYNSPLHF. CDR3 nucleotides: TGTGCCAGCAGCTTAGGAGATAGGAGCTCCTATAATTCACCCCTCCACTTT.

This chain joins TRBV29-1 and TRBJ2-2, with 8 positions matching TRBD1. After removal of 7 bases from V and 1 base from J, the junction contained 2 bases not matched to a gene. Germline V CDR1 and CDR2: SQVTM, ANQGSEA. The CDR3 totals 13 residues. The CDR3 region is CSAGTGNTGELFF. Here the CDR3 DNA reads TGCAGCGCCGGGACAGGGAACACCGGGGAGCTGTTTTTT.

The J gene is TRBJ1-2, the V gene TRBV5-4, with 7 bases aligning to TRBD1. This CDR3 is 14 amino acids long. The germline V gene encodes CDR1 SGHNT and CDR2 YYREEE (reference sequence). V was pared by 2 bases and J by 6 bases, with 7 bases of the junction left unmatched. The CDR3 here is CASSFTGTANGYTF. The DNA of the CDR3 is TGTGCCAGCAGCTTCACCGGGACAGCGAATGGCTACACCTTC.

Only a few counts were recorded for this clone. The chain uses TRBV9 and TRBJ1-3; 10 positions match TRBD1. Germline V gene sequence: CDR1 SGDLS, CDR2 YYNGEE. With V trimmed by 4 bases and J by 4 bases, 5 bases remained unmatched. The CDR3 is 15 amino acids. CDR3 residues: CASSTRTGGGNTIYF. The CDR3 region has the DNA TGTGCCAGCAGCACCCGGACAGGGGGGGGAAACACCATATATTTT.

The rearrangement uses TRBV5-4 and TRBJ2-2; TRBD2 agrees at 7 bases. The ends lost 2 bases at V and 4 bases at J; junction bases unmatched: 8. The germline gives CDR1 SGHNT, CDR2 YYREEE (reference sequence). This CDR3 has 16 residues. The CDR3 reads CASSFPSGVGTGELFF. The CDR3 nucleotides are TGTGCCAGCAGCTTTCCCAGCGGGGTCGGCACCGGGGAGCTGTTTTTT.

The V and J genes are TRBV6-6 and TRBJ2-6, with D perhaps matching TRBD1 (5 bases). Germline assignment: CDR1 MNHNY and CDR2 SVGAGI (reference sequence). Trimming shortened V by 6 bases and J by 0 bases, and 12 bases separated the two germline ends. This CDR3 region has 16 residues. CDR3 sequence reads: CASSQGLGSGANVLTF. CDR3 DNA: TGTGCCAGCAGCCAGGGTTTGGGCTCTGGGGCCAACGTCCTGACTTTC.

The chain recombines TRBV19 with TRBJ1-3, with TRBD1 as a possible D gene (6 bases). V was trimmed by 0 bases and J by 2 bases, leaving 8 bases between them. CDR3 length: 15 amino acids. Per germline, CDR1 LNHDA and CDR2 SQIVND (reference sequence). The DNA for the CDR3 is TGTGCCAGTAGTATAGACGGACAGACTGGAAACACCATATATTTT. Residues: CASSIDGQTGNTIYF.

The chain links TRBV5-4 to TRBJ2-4, with D tentatively TRBD2 (6 bases). The germline V and J ends were trimmed by 4 bases and 3 bases, with 17 bases remaining between them. The CDR3 covers 16 residues. In germline, CDR1 is SGHNT, CDR2 YYREEE (reference sequence). CDR3 DNA sequence: TGTGCCAGCAGCGTGGACTTTCTCGGGGGCAAAAACATTCAGTACTTC. As protein: CASSVDFLGGKNIQYF.

The V gene is TRBV7-9, the J gene TRBJ1-3; D not resolved. Per the germline V gene, CDR1 is SEHNR and CDR2 is FQNEAQ (reference sequence). V was pared by 2 bases and J by 0 bases, with 5 bases between. This CDR3 comprises 14 residues. The CDR3 region has the DNA TGTGCCAGCAGCTTAAGAGACTCTGGAAACACCATATATTTT. Its translation: CASSLRDSGNTIYF.

The V gene is TRBV3-1 (or the pseudogene TRBV3-2), the J gene TRBJ1-3; the D gene is possibly TRBD1 (5 bases). The CDR3 has 16 residues. Germline V gene lookup returns CDR1 LGHDT and CDR2 YNNKEL (reference sequence). With 0 bases removed from V and 3 bases from J, the gap between germline ends came to 12 bases. The CDR3 is CASSQDRSRDGNTIYF. As DNA, the CDR3 is TGTGCCAGCAGCCAAGATAGGAGCAGGGATGGAAACACCATATATTTT.

This clone was recorded once. This chain connects TRBV5-1 to TRBJ2-7; 8 bases agree with TRBD1. Losses at the gene ends were 0 bases for V and 4 bases for J; bases not matched to a gene: 6. Germline values: CDR1 SGHRS, CDR2 YFSETQ. The CDR3 covers 15 residues. The CDR3 loop reads CASSLVAGGKYEQYF. The CDR3 DNA is TGCGCCAGCAGCTTGGTGGCAGGGGGCAAATACGAGCAGTACTTC.

The chain joins TRBV4-2 to TRBJ1-1, with D possibly being TRBD1 (5 bases). Germline V gene data show CDR1 as LGHNA and CDR2 as YNFKEQ. CDR3 size: 14 residues. Between the trimmed V and J ends, which lost 0 bases and 5 bases, there was a span of 10 bases. CDR3 sequence reads: CASSQEVRATEAFF. CDR3 nucleotides: TGTGCCAGCAGCCAAGAGGTCAGGGCGACTGAAGCTTTCTTT.

The DNA of the CDR3 is TGTGCCAGCAGTTTAATCCCGGGACAATTCTCCTACGAGCAGTACTTC. It is translated as CASSLIPGQFSYEQYF. The chain links TRBV27 to TRBJ2-7; possibly TRBD1 for D (6 bases). Germline CDR1 is MNHEY and CDR2 is SMNVEV (reference sequence). The CDR3 length is 16 residues. The V and J ends lost 2 bases and 0 bases respectively, with 14 bases between them.

This clone has just a few counts. The V gene is TRBV5-1, the J gene TRBJ2-7; no definite D call. The CDR3 is made up of 12 amino acids. CDR1 is SGHRS and CDR2 is YFSETQ in the germline V gene. The V and J ends lost 4 bases and 6 bases respectively, with 11 bases between them. The CDR3 region is CASSLPSVEQYF. CDR3 coding DNA: TGCGCCAGCAGCCTCCCTTCCGTCGAGCAGTACTTC. Complete variable domain (other parts from reference TRBV5-1 and TRBJ2-7): KAGVTQTPRYLIKTRGQQVTLSCSPISGHRSVSWYQQTPGQGLQFLFEYFSETQRNKGNFPGRFSGRQFSNSRSEMNVSTLELGDSALYLCASSLPSVEQYFGPGTRLTVT.

This clone was picked up one time. The chain combines TRBV5-1 with TRBJ1-1; 10 positions match TRBD1. The V gene's germline CDR1 is SGHRS and CDR2 YFSETQ. This CDR3 contains 14 residues. V shed 4 bases, J shed 3 bases, and the junction held 3 bases outside the gene matches. DNA of the CDR3: TGCGCCAGCAGCCGGGGACAGGGGCACACTGAAGCTTTCTTT. Protein: CASSRGQGHTEAFF.

The chain has TRBV7-2 and TRBJ2-7; D is perhaps TRBD2 (6 bases). The CDR3 runs 15 residues. CDR1 is SGHTA, CDR2 FQGNSA, per germline. V was clipped by 4 bases and J by 3 bases, with 16 bases between them. The CDR3 is CASSSRDWGDYEQYF. The CDR3 DNA reads as TGTGCCAGCAGCTCCCGTGATTGGGGGGACTACGAGCAGTACTTC.

This chain joins TRBV15 and TRBJ2-3; 9 bases agree with TRBD1. Trimming at V came to 4 bases and at J to 4 bases, leaving 6 bases not matched to a gene. The germline gives CDR1 LNHNV, CDR2 YYDKDF (reference sequence). The CDR3 is 15 residues long. The CDR3 spells CATSTWTGVSDTQYF. As DNA, the CDR3 is TGTGCCACCAGCACCTGGACAGGGGTATCAGATACGCAGTATTTT.